This paragraph reports one T cell receptor (beta chain). This clonotype was picked up one time. What antigen it recognizes has not been identified. The input lacks base qualities; no much larger clone sits a single base away. A solitary read yields weak support. The data stem from a study of response to subunit inactivated influenza vaccine (dated by TCRdb to the late 2010s). For the wider study: Deep quantitative T cell receptor repertoire profiling was used in the study to track responses to a trivalent subunit inactivated influenza vaccine.

What the research found in general, with its limitations: It was suggested by the authors that each seasonal influenza vaccination may recruit only a limited number of new T cells.

Library preparation employed RT-PCR. The data were produced on an Illumina HiSeq 2500. Using fastp at Q25 and MiXCR, TCRdb reprocessed the public reads and kept productive beta chains. Identical CDR3 protein sequences are pooled into one entry, listed with their most common genes and DNA. The sample yields about 650,000 distinct CDR3 sequences; 14% were counted once. The biggest ten clones account for about 7.4% of the sample. Between the V and J ends, shortened by 2 bases and 1 base respectively, the junction contains 8 bases. The germline V gene sets CDR1 to SGDLS and CDR2 to YYNGEE. The CDR3 runs 14 residues from the cysteine to the phenylalanine. CDR3 DNA is the only sequence kept; it has 42 bases, read in frame from the first base.

Sequencing was performed on PBMCs from blood, taken approximately 15 days before vaccination. This receptor was taken from a man aged 50-60 years who received an inactivated influenza vaccine. Donor details come from another sample of the same person, matched by shared clones. Recombination joined TRBV9 with TRBJ2-3; no D segment can be confidently identified. The CDR3 here reads CASSVSHRTDTQYF. The DNA sequence is TGTGCCAGCAGCGTTAGTCACCGCACAGATACGCAGTATTTT.